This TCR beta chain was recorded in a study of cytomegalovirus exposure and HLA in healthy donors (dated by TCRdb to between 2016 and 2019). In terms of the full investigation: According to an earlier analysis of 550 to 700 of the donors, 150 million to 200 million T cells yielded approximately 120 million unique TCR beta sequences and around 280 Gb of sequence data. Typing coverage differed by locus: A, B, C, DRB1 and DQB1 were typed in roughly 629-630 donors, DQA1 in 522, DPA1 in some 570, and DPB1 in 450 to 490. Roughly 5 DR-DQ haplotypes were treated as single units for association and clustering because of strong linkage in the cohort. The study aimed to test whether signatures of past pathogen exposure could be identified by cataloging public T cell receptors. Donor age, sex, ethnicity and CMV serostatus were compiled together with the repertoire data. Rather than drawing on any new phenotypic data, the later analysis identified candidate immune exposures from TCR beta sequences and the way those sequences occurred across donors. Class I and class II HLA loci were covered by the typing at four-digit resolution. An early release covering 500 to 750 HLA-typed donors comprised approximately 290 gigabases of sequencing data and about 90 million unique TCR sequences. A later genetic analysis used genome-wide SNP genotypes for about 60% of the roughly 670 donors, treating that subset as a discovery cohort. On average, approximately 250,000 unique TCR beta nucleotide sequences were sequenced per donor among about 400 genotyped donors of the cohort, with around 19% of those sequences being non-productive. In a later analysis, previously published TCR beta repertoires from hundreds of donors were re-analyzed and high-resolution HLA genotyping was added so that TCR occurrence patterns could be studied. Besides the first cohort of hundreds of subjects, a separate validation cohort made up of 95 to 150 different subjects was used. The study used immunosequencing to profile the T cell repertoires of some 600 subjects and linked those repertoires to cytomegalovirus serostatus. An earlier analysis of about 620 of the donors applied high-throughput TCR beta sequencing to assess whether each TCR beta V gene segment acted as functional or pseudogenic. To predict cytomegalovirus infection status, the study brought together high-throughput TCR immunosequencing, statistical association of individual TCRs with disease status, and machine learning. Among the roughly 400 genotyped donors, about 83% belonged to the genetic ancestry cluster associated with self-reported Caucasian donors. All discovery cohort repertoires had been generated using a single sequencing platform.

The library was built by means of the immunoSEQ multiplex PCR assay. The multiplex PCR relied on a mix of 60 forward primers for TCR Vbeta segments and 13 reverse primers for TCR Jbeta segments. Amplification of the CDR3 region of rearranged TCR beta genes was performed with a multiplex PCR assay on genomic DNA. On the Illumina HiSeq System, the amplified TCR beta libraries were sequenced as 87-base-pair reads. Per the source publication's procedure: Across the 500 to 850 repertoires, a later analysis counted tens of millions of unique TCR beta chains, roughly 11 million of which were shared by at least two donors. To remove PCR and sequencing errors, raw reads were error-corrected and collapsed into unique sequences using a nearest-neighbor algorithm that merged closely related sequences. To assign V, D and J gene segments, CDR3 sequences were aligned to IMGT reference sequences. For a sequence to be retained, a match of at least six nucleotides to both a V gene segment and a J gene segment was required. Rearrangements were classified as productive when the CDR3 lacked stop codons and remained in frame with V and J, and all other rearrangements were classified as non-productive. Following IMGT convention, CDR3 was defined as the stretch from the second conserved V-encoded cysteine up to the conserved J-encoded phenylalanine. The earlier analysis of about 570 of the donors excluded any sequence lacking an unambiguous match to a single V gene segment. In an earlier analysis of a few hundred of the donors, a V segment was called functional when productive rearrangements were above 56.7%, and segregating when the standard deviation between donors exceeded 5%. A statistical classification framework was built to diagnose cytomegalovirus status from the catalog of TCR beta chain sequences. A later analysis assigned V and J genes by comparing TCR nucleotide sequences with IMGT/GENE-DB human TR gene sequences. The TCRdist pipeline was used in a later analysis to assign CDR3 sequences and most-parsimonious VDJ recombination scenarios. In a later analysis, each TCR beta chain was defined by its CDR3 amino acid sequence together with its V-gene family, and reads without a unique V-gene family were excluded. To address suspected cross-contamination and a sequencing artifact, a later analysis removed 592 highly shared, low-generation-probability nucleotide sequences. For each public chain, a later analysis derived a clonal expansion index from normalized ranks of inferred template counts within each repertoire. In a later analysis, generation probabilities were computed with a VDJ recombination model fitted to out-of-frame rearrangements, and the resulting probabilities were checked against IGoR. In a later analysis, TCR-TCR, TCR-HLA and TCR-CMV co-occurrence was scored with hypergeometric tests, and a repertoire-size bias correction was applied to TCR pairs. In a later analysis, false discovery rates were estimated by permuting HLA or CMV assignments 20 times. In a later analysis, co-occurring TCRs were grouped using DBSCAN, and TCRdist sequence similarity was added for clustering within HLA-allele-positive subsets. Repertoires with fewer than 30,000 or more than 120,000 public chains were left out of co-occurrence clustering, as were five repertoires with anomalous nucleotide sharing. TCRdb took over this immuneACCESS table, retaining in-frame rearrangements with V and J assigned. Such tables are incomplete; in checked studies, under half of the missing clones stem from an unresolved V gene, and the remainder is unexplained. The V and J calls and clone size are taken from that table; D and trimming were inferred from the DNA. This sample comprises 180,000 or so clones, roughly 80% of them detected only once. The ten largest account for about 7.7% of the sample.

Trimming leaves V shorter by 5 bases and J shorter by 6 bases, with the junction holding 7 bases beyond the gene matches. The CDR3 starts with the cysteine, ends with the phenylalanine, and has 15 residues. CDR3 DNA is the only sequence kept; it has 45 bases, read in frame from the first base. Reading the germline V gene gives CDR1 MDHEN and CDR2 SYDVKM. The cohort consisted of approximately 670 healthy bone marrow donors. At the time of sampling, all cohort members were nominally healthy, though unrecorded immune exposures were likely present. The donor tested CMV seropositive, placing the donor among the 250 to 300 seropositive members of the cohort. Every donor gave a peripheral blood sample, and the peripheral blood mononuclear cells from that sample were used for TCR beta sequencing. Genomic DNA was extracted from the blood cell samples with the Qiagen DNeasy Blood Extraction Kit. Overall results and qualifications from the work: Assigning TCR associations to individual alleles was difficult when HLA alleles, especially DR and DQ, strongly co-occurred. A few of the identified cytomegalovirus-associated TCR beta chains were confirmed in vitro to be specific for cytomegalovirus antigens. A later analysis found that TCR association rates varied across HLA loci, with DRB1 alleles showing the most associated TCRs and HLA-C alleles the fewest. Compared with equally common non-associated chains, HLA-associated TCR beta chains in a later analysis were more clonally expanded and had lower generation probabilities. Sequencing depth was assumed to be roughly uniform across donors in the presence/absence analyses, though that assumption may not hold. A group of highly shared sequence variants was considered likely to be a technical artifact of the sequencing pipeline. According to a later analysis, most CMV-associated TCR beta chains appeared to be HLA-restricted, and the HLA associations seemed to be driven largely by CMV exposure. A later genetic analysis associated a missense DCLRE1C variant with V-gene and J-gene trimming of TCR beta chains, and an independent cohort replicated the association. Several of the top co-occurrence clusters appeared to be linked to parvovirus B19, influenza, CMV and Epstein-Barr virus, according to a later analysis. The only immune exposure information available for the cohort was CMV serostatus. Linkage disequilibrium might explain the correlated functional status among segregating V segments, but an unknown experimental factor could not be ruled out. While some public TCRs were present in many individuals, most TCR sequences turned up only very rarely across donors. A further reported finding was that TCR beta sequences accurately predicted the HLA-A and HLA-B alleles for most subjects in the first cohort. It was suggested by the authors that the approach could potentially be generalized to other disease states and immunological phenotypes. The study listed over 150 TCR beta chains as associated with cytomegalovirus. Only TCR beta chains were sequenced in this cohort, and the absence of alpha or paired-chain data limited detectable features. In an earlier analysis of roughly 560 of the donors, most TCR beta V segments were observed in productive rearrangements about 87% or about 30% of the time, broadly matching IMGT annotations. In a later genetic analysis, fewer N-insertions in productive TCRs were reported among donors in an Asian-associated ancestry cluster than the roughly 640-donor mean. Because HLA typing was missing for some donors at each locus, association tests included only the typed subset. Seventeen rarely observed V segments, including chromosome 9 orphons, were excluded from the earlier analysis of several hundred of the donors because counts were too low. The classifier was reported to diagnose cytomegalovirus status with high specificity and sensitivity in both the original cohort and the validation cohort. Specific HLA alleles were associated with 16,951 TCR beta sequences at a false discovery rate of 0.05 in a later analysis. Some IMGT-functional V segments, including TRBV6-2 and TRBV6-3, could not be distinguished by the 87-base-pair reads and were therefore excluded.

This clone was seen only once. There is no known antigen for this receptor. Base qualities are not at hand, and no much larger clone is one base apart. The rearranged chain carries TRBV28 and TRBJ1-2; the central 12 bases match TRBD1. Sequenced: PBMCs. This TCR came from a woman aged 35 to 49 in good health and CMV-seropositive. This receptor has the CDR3 CASSTGGTGGDGYTF. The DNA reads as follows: TGTGCCAGCAGTACGGGGGGGACAGGGGGCGATGGCTACACCTTC.